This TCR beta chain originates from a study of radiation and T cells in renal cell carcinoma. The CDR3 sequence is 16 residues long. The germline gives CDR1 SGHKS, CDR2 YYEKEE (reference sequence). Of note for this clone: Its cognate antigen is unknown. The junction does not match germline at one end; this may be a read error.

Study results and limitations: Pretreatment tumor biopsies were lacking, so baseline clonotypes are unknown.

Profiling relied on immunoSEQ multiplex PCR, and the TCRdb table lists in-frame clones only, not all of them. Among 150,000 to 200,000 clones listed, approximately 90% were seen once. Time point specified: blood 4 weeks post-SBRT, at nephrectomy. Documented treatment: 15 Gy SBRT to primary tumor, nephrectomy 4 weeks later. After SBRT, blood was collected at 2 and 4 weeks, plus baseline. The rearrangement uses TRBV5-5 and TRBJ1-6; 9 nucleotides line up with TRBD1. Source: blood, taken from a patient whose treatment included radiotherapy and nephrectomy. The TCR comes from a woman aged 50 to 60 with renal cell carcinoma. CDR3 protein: CASSPGGQGYKSPLHF. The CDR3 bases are TGTGCCAGCAGCCCCGGGGGACAGGGATATAAATCACCCCTCCACTTT.